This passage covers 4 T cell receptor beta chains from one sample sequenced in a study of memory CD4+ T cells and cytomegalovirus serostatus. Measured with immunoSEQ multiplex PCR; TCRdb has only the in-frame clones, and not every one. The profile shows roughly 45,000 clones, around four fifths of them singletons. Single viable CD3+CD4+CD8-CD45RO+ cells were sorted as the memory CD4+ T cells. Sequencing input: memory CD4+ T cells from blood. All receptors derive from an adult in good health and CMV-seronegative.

The CDR3: CASSFSGKRVGGYTF. CDR3 in DNA: TGCGCCAGCAGCTTCTCAGGGAAGAGAGTGGGTGGCTACACCTTC. The chain uses TRBV5-1 and TRBJ1-2; D possibly corresponds to TRBD1 (5 bases). Between the trimmed V and J ends, which lost 2 bases and 7 bases, there was a span of 18 bases. Germline-derived CDR1 and CDR2 are SGHRS and YFSETQ. This CDR3 is 15 amino acids long.

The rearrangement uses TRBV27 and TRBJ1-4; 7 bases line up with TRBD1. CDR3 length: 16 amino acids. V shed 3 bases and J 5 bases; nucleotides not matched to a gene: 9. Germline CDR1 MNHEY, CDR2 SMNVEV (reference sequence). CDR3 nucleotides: TGTGCCAGCAGTTTTAACACAGGGGTGGGGAATGAAAAACTGTTTTTT. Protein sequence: CASSFNTGVGNEKLFF.

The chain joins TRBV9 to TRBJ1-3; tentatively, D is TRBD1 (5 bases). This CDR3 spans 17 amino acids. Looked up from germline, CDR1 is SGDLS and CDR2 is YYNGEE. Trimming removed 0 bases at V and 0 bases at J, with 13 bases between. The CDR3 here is CASSVGFGTRSGNTIYF. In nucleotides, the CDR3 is TGTGCCAGCAGCGTAGGGTTCGGGACCCGCTCTGGAAACACCATATATTTT.

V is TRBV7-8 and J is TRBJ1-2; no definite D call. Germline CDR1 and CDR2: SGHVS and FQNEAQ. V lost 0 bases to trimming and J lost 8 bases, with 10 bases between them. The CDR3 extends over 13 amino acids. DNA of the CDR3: TGTGCCAGCAGCTTAGCAGGGTCCGGCGGCTACACCTTC. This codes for CASSLAGSGGYTF.